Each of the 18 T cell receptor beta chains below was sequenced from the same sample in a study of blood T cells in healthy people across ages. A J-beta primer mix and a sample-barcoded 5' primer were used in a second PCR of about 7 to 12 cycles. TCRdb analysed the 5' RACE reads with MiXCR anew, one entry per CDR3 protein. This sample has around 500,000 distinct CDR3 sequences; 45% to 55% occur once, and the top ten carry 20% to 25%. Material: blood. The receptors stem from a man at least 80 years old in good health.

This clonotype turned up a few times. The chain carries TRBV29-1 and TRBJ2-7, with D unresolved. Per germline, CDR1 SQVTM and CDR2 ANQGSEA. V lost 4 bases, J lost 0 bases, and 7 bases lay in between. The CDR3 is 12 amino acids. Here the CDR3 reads CSVAEPSYEQYF. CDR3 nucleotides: TGCAGCGTTGCAGAACCCTCCTACGAGCAGTACTTC.

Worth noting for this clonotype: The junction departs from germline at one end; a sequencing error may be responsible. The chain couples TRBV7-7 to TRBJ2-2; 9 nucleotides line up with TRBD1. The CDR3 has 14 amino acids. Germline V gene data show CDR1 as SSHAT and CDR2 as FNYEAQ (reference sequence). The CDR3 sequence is CASSTRTGAGELFF. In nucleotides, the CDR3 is TGTGCTAGCAGCACTCGGACAGGGGCCGGGGAGCTGTTTTTT.

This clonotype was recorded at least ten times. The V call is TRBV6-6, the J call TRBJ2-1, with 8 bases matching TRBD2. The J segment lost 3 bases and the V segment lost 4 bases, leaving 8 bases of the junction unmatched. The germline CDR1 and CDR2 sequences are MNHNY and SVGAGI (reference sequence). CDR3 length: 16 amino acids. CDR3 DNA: TGTGCCAGCAGTTCCGTCTCTACTAGCGGCTACAATGAGCAGTTCTTC. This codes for CASSSVSTSGYNEQFF.

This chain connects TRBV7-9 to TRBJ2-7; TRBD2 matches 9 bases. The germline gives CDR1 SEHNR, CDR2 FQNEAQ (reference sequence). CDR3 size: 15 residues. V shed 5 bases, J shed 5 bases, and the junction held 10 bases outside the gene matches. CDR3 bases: TGTGCCAGCAGCCTCATTAGCGGGAGTCTCAACGAGCAGTACTTC. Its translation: CASSLISGSLNEQYF.

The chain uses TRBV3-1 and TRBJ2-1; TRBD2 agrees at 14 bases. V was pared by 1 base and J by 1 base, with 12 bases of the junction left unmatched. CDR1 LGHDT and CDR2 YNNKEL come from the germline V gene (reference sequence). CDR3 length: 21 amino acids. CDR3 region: CASSQGGWGTSGGRSYNEQFF. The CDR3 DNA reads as TGTGCCAGCAGCCAAGGTGGGTGGGGGACTAGCGGGGGACGTTCCTACAATGAGCAGTTCTTC.

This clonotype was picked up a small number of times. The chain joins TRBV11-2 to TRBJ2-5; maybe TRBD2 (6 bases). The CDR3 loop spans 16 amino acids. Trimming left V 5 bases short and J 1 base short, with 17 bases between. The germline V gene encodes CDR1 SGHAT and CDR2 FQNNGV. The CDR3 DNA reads TGTGCCAGCAGCCTAAGGCCGGGACTTATCCAAGAGACCCAGTACTTC. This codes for CASSLRPGLIQETQYF. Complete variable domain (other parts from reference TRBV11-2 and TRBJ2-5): EAGVAQSPRYKIIEKRQSVAFWCNPISGHATLYWYQQILGQGPKLLIQFQNNGVVDDSQLPKDRFSAERLKGVDSTLKIQPAKLEDSAVYLCASSLRPGLIQETQYFGPGTRLLVL.

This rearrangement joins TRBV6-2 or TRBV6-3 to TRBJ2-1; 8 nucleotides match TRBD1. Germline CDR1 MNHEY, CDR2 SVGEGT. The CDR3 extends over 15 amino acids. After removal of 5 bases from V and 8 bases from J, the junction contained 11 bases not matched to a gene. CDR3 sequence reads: CASSLGRTGTDEQFF. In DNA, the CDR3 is TGTGCCAGCAGTCTGGGTCGGACAGGGACGGATGAGCAGTTCTTC.

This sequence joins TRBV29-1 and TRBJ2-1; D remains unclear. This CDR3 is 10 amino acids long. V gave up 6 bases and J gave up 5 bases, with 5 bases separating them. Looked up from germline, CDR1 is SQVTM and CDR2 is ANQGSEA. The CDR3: CSVKDNEQFF. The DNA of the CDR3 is TGCAGCGTAAAAGACAATGAGCAGTTCTTC.

The CDR3 bases are TGTGCCAGCAGCTTTACAGCCTACGAGCAGTACTTC. This sequence encodes CASSFTAYEQYF. The V call is TRBV7-2, the J call TRBJ2-7, with D unresolved. V lost 3 bases and J lost 2, with 5 bases in between. This CDR3 has 12 residues. Germline V gene lookup returns CDR1 SGHTA and CDR2 FQGNSA.

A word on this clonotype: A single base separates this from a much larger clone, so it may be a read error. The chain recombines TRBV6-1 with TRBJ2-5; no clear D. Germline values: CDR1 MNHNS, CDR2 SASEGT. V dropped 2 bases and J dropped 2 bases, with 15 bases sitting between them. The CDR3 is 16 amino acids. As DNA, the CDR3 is TGTGCCAGCAGTGAAAGCCGGCGGCGGACGCAAGAGACCCAGTACTTC. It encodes CASSESRRRTQETQYF.

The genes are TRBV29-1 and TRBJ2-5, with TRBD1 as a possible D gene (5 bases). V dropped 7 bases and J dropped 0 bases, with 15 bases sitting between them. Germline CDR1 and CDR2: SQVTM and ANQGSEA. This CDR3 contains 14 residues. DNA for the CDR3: TGCAGCGCCAGAAGGGGTGGCGACCAAGAGACCCAGTACTTC. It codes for CSARRGGDQETQYF.

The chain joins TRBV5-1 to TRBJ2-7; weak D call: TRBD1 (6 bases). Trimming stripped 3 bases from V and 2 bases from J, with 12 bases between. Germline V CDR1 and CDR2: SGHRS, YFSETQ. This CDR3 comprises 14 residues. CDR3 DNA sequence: TGCGCCAGCAGCTACGACAGGACCACCTACGAGCAGTACTTC. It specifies CASSYDRTTYEQYF.

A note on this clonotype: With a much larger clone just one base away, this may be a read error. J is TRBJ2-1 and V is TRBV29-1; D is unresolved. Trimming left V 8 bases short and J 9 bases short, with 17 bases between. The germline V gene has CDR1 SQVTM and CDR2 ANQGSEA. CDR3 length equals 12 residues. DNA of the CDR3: TGCAGCCCCAAAAAGTTCAACGGTGAGCAGTTCTTC. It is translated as CSPKKFNGEQFF.

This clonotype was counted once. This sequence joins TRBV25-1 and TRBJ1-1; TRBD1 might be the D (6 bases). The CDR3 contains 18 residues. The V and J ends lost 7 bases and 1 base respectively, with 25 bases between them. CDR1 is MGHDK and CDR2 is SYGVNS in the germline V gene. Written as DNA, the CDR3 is TGTGCCAGCAAGGGTCGAGGACAGTGTCGTGTTGAGAACACTGAAGCTTTCTTT. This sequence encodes CASKGRGQCRVENTEAFF.

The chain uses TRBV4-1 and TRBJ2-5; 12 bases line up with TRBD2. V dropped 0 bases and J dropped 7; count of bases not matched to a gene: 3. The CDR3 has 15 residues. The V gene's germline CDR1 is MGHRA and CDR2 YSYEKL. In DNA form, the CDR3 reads TGCGCCAGCAGCCAAGAAGAGACTAGCGGGGGGACCCAGTACTTC. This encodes CASSQEETSGGTQYF.

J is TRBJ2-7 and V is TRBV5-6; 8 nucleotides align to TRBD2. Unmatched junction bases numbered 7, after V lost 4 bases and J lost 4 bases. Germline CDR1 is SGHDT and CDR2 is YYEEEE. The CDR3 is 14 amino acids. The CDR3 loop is CASSPLAVPYEQYF. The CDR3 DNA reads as TGTGCCAGCAGCCCACTAGCGGTCCCATACGAGCAGTACTTC. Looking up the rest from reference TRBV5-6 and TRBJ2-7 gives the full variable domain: DAGVTQSPTHLIKTRGQQVTLRCSPKSGHDTVSWYQQALGQGPQFIFQYYEEEERQRGNFPDRFSGHQFPNYSSELNVNALLLGDSALYLCASSPLAVPYEQYFGPGTRLTVT.

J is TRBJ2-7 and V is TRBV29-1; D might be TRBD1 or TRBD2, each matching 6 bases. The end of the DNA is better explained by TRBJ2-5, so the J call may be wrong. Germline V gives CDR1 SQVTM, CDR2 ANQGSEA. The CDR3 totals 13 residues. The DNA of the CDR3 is TGCAGCGCTTCGGAGGGGGGAGAAGGGACCCAGTACTTC. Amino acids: CSASEGGEGTQYF.

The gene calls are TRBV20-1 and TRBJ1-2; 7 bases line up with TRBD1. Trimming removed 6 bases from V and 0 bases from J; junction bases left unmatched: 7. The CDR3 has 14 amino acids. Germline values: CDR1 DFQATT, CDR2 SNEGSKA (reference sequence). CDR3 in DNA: TGCAGTGCCCGTAGGACAGGAACTAACTATGGCTACACCTTC. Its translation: CSARRTGTNYGYTF.